Below, 10 T cell receptor beta chains from the same sample are listed, as sequenced in a study of blood T cell repertoires in COVID-19. The repertoire was sequenced with immunoSEQ multiplex PCR; TCRdb's copy has only in-frame clones and lacks some. Of around 400,000 clones listed, just under 90% are singletons. The sample taken for sequencing was PBMCs or T cells enriched from blood (not recorded which). These receptors came from a woman under 40 who had recovered from COVID-19.

V usage is TRBV4-2 and J usage is TRBJ1-6; D is unclear. The germline V gene has CDR1 LGHNA and CDR2 YNFKEQ. The CDR3 loop spans 15 amino acids. V was shortened by 0 bases and J by 9 bases, with 12 bases between the two germline ends. CDR3 amino acids: CASSQDLGRLSPLHF. CDR3 DNA sequence: TGTGCCAGCAGCCAAGATTTAGGGAGGCTTTCACCCCTCCACTTT.

The V and J genes are TRBV7-2 and TRBJ1-4, with TRBD1 matching 7 bases. This CDR3 has 15 amino acids. CDR1 SGHTA and CDR2 FQGNSA come from the germline V gene. After removal of 4 bases from V and 8 bases from J, the junction contained 10 bases not matched to a gene. This CDR3 reads CASSSGDSAREKLFF. The CDR3 DNA follows: TGTGCCAGCAGCTCCGGGGACAGCGCCCGAGAAAAACTGTTTTTT. The entire variable domain, with the rest obtained from reference TRBV7-2 and TRBJ1-4, is as follows: GAGVSQSPSNKVTEKGKDVELRCDPISGHTALYWYRQSLGQGLEFLIYFQGNSAPDKSGLPSDRFSAERTGGSVSTLTIQRTQQEDSAVYLCASSSGDSAREKLFFGSGTQLSVL.

The chain links TRBV4-1 to TRBJ2-7; 11 nucleotides align to TRBD2. The trim removed 1 base at V and 6 bases at J, leaving 5 bases unmatched. Germline CDR1 MGHRA, CDR2 YSYEKL. The CDR3 length is 15 residues. The CDR3 region has the DNA TGCGCCAGCAGCCAAGTTAGCGGGAGGGCCTTCGAGCAGTACTTC. As protein: CASSQVSGRAFEQYF.

This chain's CDR3 is CASSVAELGYGYTF. The CDR3 coding sequence is TGTGCCAGCAGCGTAGCGGAGCTAGGCTATGGCTACACCTTC. The chain has TRBV9 and TRBJ1-2; D is ambiguous. The V end lost 0 bases, the J end lost 4 bases, and 10 bases lay between the germline ends. CDR3 length: 14 amino acids. From germline, CDR1 is SGDLS and CDR2 YYNGEE.

V and J are TRBV19 and TRBJ2-7; TRBD2 might be the D (5 bases). The CDR3 totals 16 residues. Germline values: CDR1 LNHDA, CDR2 SQIVND (reference sequence). V was clipped by 3 bases and J by 2 bases, with 17 bases between them. The CDR3 reads CASSILRGGKAYEQYF. In nucleotides, the CDR3 is TGTGCCAGTAGTATTCTTCGGGGTGGAAAAGCCTACGAGCAGTACTTC.

V usage is TRBV30 and J usage is TRBJ2-6; 9 bases map to TRBD1. In germline, CDR1 is GTSNPN, CDR2 SVGIG (reference sequence). This CDR3 has 17 amino acids. V shed 2 bases, J shed 1 base, and the junction held 6 bases outside the gene matches. This CDR3 is CAWSPGQGFSGANVLTF. The CDR3 nucleotides read TGTGCCTGGAGTCCGGGACAGGGATTTTCTGGGGCCAACGTCCTGACTTTC.

The genes are TRBV29-1 and TRBJ1-1, with TRBD1 as a possible D gene (5 bases). Germline V gene sequence: CDR1 SQVTM, CDR2 ANQGSEA. This CDR3 region has 12 residues. Trimming left V 5 bases short and J 6 bases short, with 13 bases between. The DNA for the CDR3 is TGCAGCGTTCGTACAGGACTATCTGAAGCTTTCTTT. Its protein product is CSVRTGLSEAFF.

CDR3 sequence reads: CAWTSGAIEQFF. CDR3 nucleotide sequence: TGTGCCTGGACTAGCGGGGCTATTGAGCAGTTCTTC. The gene calls are TRBV30 and TRBJ2-1; 9 positions agree with TRBD2. CDR1 and CDR2 from the germline V gene are GTSNPN and SVGIG (reference sequence). V lost 4 bases, J lost 9 bases, and 4 bases stayed unmatched. The CDR3 length is 12 residues.

This clone appeared a single time. The chain carries TRBV7-2 and TRBJ2-2; D is uncertain. V was pared by 8 bases and J by 4 bases, with 11 bases between. CDR3 length equals 13 residues. Germline V lookup: CDR1 SGHTA, CDR2 FQGNSA. In nucleotides, the CDR3 is TGTGCCAGCGGGCTTCTGCTCACCGGGGAGCTGTTTTTT. Protein sequence: CASGLLLTGELFF.

This rearrangement joins TRBV9 to TRBJ2-1; a weak D match, TRBD1 (6 bases). CDR3 length equals 20 residues. V shed 0 bases and J shed 1 base, with 23 bases lying between them. Per germline, CDR1 SGDLS and CDR2 YYNGEE. CDR3 region: CASSVATREMTGPSYNEQFF. The CDR3 coding sequence is TGTGCCAGCAGCGTAGCTACCCGAGAAATGACAGGACCATCCTACAATGAGCAGTTCTTC.